This T cell receptor beta chain was captured in a study of response to subunit inactivated influenza vaccine. Whole-study findings and limits: T cells newly recruited by each seasonal influenza vaccination are few, the authors suggested.

TCRdb re-derived calls from the RT-PCR reads in MiXCR, one entry per CDR3 protein. In the table there are hundreds of thousands of distinct CDR3 sequences, 25% of which are singletons. In regard to this clonotype: Its antigen is still unknown.

The sample here was CD4+ T cells sorted from PBMCs, taken 5 days after vaccination. This receptor was identified in a man between 45 and 60 years old who received an inactivated influenza vaccine.

DNA for the CDR3: TGTGCCAGCAGTCTAGGACAGGGACTACGGGGCTACACCTTC. It yields the protein CASSLGQGLRGYTF. The rearrangement uses TRBV6-1 and TRBJ1-2; 8 bases fit TRBD1. Germline V gene lookup returns CDR1 MNHNS and CDR2 SASEGT. V shed 5 bases and J 8 bases; nucleotides not matched to a gene: 10. The CDR3 extends over 14 amino acids.